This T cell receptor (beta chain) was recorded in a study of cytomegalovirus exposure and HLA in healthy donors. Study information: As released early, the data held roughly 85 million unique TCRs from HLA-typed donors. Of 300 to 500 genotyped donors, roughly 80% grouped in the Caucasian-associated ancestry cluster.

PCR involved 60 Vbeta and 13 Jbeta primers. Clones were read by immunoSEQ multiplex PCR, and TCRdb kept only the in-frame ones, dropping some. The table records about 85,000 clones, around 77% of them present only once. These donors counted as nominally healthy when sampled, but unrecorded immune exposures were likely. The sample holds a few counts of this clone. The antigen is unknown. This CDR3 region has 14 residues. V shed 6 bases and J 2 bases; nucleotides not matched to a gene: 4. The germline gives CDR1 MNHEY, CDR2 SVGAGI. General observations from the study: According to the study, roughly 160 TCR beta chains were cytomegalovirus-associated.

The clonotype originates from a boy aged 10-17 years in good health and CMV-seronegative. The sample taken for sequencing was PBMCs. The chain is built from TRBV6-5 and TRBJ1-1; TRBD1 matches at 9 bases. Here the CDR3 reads CASRGGQGNTEAFF. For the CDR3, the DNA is TGTGCCAGCAGAGGGGGACAGGGAAACACTGAAGCTTTCTTT.